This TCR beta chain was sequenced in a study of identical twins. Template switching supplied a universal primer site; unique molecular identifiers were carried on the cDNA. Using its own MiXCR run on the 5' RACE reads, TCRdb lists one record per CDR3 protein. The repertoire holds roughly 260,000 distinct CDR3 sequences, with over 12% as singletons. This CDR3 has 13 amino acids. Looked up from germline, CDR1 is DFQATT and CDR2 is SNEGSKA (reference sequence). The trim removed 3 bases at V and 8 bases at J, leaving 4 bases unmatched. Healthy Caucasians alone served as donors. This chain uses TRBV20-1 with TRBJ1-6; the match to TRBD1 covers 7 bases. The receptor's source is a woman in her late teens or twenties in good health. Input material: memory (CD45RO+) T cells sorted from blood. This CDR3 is CSAREGQYSPLHF. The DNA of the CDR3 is TGCAGTGCTAGGGAGGGACAGTATTCACCCCTCCACTTT.